The 17 T cell receptor beta chains given below trace back to one sample, sequenced in a study of technical replicates of blood from several donors. The method was immunoSEQ multiplex PCR; TCRdb's version includes in-frame clones alone and lacks a portion of them. The data contain about 62,000 clones, approximately 89% of them seen just once; the ten biggest clones take up roughly 5.2%. The material sequenced was PBMCs. All receptors come from a human donor in good health. Some clones in this sample may be carry-over from other donors' samples.

The chain couples TRBV9 to TRBJ1-4; TRBD1 aligns across 7 bases. Germline V gene lookup returns CDR1 SGDLS and CDR2 YYNGEE. The CDR3 sequence is 15 residues long. J was trimmed by 7 bases and V by 0 bases; bases with no gene match: 6. As DNA, the CDR3 is TGTGCCAGCAGCGTAGCTTGGGGGACAGCTGAAAAACTGTTTTTT. Translated: CASSVAWGTAEKLFF.

The V gene is TRBV7-9, the J gene TRBJ2-5, with TRBD2 identical over 12 bases. The CDR3 is 16 residues long. With 3 bases clipped from V and 4 bases from J, the junction kept 6 bases outside the gene matches. Germline CDR1 reads SEHNR; CDR2 reads FQNEAQ (reference sequence). CDR3 DNA sequence: TGTGCCAGCAGCTTTAGGACTAGCGGGGCAGGAGAGACCCAGTACTTC. It translates to CASSFRTSGAGETQYF.

J is TRBJ1-3 and V is TRBV27, with D perhaps TRBD1 (5 bases). CDR3 length equals 14 residues. Trimming shortened V by 5 bases and J by 0 bases, and 8 bases separated the two germline ends. Per germline, CDR1 MNHEY and CDR2 SMNVEV (reference sequence). The CDR3 region has the DNA TGTGCCAGCAGTCCGACAGTCTCTGGAAACACCATATATTTT. Its translation is CASSPTVSGNTIYF.

The chain is built from TRBV7-9 and TRBJ2-5; D not resolved. CDR1 and CDR2 (germline): SEHNR, FQNEAQ (reference sequence). The CDR3 extends over 14 amino acids. V was pared by 3 bases and J by 4 bases, with 12 bases between. The CDR3 here is CASSFLSIIETQYF. CDR3 nucleotides: TGTGCCAGCAGCTTTTTAAGCATCATAGAGACCCAGTACTTC.

This chain links TRBV5-4 with TRBJ2-7, with 9 bases aligning to TRBD1. In germline, CDR1 is SGHNT, CDR2 YYREEE (reference sequence). V gave up 0 bases and J gave up 2 bases; unmatched junction bases: 3. CDR3 length equals 15 residues. DNA of the CDR3: TGTGCCAGCAGCTTGGACAGGGGGCCACCCTACGAGCAGTACTTC. This sequence encodes CASSLDRGPPYEQYF.

The V gene is TRBV7-9, the J gene TRBJ2-3, with a tentative D call TRBD1 (6 bases). This CDR3 contains 13 residues. Germline CDR1 SEHNR, CDR2 FQNEAQ (reference sequence). Trimming removed 8 bases from V and 2 bases from J, with 11 bases in between. The CDR3 here is CASATGYTDTQYF. The CDR3 DNA sequence: TGTGCCAGCGCGACAGGCTACACAGATACGCAGTATTTT.

The chain joins TRBV6-1 to TRBJ1-2; D gene ambiguous. In germline, CDR1 is MNHNS, CDR2 SASEGT. The CDR3 loop spans 14 amino acids. Trimming removed 2 bases at V and 4 bases at J, with 11 bases between. In nucleotides, the CDR3 is TGTGCCAGCAGTGAATGGGGAGAGGGCTATGGCTACACCTTC. Its translation is CASSEWGEGYGYTF.

The chain carries TRBV7-2 and TRBJ2-3, with 10 bases matching TRBD1. Germline trimming cut 3 bases from V and 2 bases from J; bases unmatched to any gene: 2. The CDR3 has 15 residues. Germline V gene data show CDR1 as SGHTA and CDR2 as FQGNSA. The CDR3 nucleotides read TGTGCCAGCAGCTTGGGACAGGGGTTCACAGATACGCAGTATTTT. This encodes CASSLGQGFTDTQYF.

Here the CDR3 reads CAISGSKRDRRGNEQYF. The CDR3 nucleotides read TGTGCCATCAGTGGATCGAAAAGGGACAGAAGGGGGAACGAGCAGTACTTC. The V call is TRBV10-3, the J call TRBJ2-7; 7 nucleotides agree with TRBD1. Looked up from germline, CDR1 is ENHRY and CDR2 is SYGVKD. V lost 4 bases, J lost 5 bases, and 17 bases stayed unmatched. The length of the CDR3 is 17 residues.

The V call is TRBV4-2, the J call TRBJ2-1; the match to TRBD2 covers 9 bases. The CDR3 is 16 amino acids. Trimming at V came to 0 bases and at J to 6 bases, leaving 6 bases not matched to a gene. Germline V gene sequence: CDR1 LGHNA, CDR2 YNFKEQ. The CDR3 reads CASSQEDGLARNEQFF. The CDR3 nucleotides are TGTGCCAGCAGCCAAGAGGATGGACTAGCGCGCAATGAGCAGTTCTTC.

The J gene is TRBJ1-4, the V gene TRBV6-6; weak D call: TRBD1 (5 bases). Per the germline V gene, CDR1 is MNHNY and CDR2 is SVGAGI (reference sequence). CDR3 length equals 16 residues. Trimming removed 6 bases at V and 7 bases at J, with 21 bases between. CDR3 sequence reads: CASRRDGGDRFEKLFF. DNA of the CDR3: TGTGCCAGCAGGCGAGATGGGGGGGATCGGTTTGAAAAACTGTTTTTT.

The V call is TRBV5-4, the J call TRBJ2-1; 12 nucleotides align to TRBD2. Germline CDR1 SGHNT, CDR2 YYREEE (reference sequence). J gave up 4 bases and V 4 bases, and 3 bases lay outside the gene matches. The CDR3 is 15 amino acids. CDR3 coding DNA: TGTGCCAGCAGCCCAGGACTAGCGGGGTACAATGAGCAGTTCTTC. Its protein product is CASSPGLAGYNEQFF.

The rearrangement joins TRBV7-2 to TRBJ2-2; TRBD2 aligns across 13 bases. With V trimmed by 5 bases and J by 9 bases, 12 bases remained unmatched. CDR3 size: 17 residues. Germline V CDR1 and CDR2: SGHTA, FQGNSA. CDR3 region: CASSAPLTSGRARELFF. CDR3 sequence (DNA): TGTGCCAGCAGCGCACCGCTAACTAGCGGGAGGGCCCGGGAGCTGTTTTTT.

As DNA, the CDR3 is TGTGCCAGCAGCTTAGTTTGGACTAGCGGGTTCTACAATGAGCAGTTCTTC. This codes for CASSLVWTSGFYNEQFF. V is TRBV7-2 and J is TRBJ2-1, with 11 bases matching TRBD2. Germline values: CDR1 SGHTA, CDR2 FQGNSA. Trimming took 1 base from V and 3 from J; bases not matched to a gene: 5. The CDR3 consists of 17 residues.

The V and J genes are TRBV6-1 and TRBJ2-3; TRBD2 matches at 7 bases. Germline V lookup: CDR1 MNHNS, CDR2 SASEGT. This CDR3 has 19 amino acids. The V segment lost 4 bases and the J segment 6 bases; nucleotides outside the gene matches: 22. The CDR3 DNA sequence: TGTGCCAGCAGTGGATCCATCTCGGGCGGGGGACCCCAACTGGATACGCAGTATTTT. Its translation: CASSGSISGGGPQLDTQYF.

This clone was seen just once. The CDR3 loop reads CASSPAGRGGTGELFF. The CDR3 DNA reads as TGTGCCAGCAGCCCAGCTGGGCGGGGTGGCACCGGGGAGCTGTTTTTT. The chain is built from TRBV7-2 and TRBJ2-2, with D perhaps matching TRBD2 (6 bases). This CDR3 spans 16 amino acids. Trimming pared 5 bases from V and 4 bases from J, leaving 17 bases between. Germline V gene data show CDR1 as SGHTA and CDR2 as FQGNSA.

The chain employs TRBV7-2 and TRBJ1-2; TRBD1 matches at 9 bases. The V and J ends lost 5 bases and 6 bases, in that order; junction bases with no gene match: 4. Germline lookup yields CDR1 SGHTA and CDR2 FQGNSA. The CDR3 runs to 13 residues. CDR3 residues: CASSPDRGDGYTF. The CDR3 DNA reads as TGTGCCAGCAGCCCTGACAGGGGGGATGGCTACACCTTC.